This record concerns one T cell receptor beta chain sequence. The sample originates from a study of blood T cell repertoires in COVID-19. In the study overall: The United States, Italy and Spain supplied acute and convalescent COVID-19 samples. PBMCs, B-cell-depleted T cells, or T cells were the source of the cDNA or gDNA that made up the material.

Original analysis: From reference gene primer amplification, estimates of nucleated cell counts were derived. Libraries were prepared by immunoSEQ multiplex PCR; TCRdb keeps only in-frame clonotypes and omits some of them. That table gives V, J and clone size, and the DNA gave D and trimming. The sample contains 55,000 or so clones, 79% of which appear only once. This sequence was found in a man aged 55-75 years with acute or convalescent COVID-19. Material: peripheral blood.

The CDR3 here is CSVSSAGPQETQYF. The CDR3 DNA follows: TGCAGCGTTTCCTCAGCGGGGCCCCAAGAGACCCAGTACTTC. The chain uses TRBV29-1 and TRBJ2-5; 7 bases map to TRBD2. V trimming: 5 bases; J trimming: 1 base; junction bases outside the gene matches: 7. Per germline, CDR1 SQVTM and CDR2 ANQGSEA. This CDR3 is built from 14 residues. Together with reference TRBV29-1 and TRBJ2-5, the CDR3 gives the full variable domain: SAVISQKPSRDICQRGTSLTIQCQVDSQVTMMFWYRQQPGQSLTLIATANQGSEATYESGFVIDKFPISRPNLTFSTLTVSNMSPEDSSIYLCSVSSAGPQETQYFGPGTRLLVL.